The 31 T cell receptor beta chains below were found in one sample sequenced in a study of blood T cell repertoires in COVID-19. The data were produced by immunoSEQ multiplex PCR, yet TCRdb's version contains in-frame clones alone and is incomplete. The profile shows around 280,000 clones, 90% of them singletons. Material: PBMCs or T cells enriched from blood (not recorded which). Receptors were obtained from a woman aged 18-30 years with acute COVID-19.

V is TRBV4-3 and J is TRBJ1-1; TRBD1 matches 7 bases. Trimming took 4 bases from V and 2 from J; bases not matched to a gene: 4. Per the germline V gene, CDR1 is LGHNA and CDR2 is YSLEER. CDR3 length: 14 amino acids. For the CDR3, the DNA is TGCGCCAGCAGCCTGACAGGGCCCAACACTGAAGCTTTCTTT. Translating it yields CASSLTGPNTEAFF.

This clone was found once. This chain uses TRBV18 with TRBJ1-1; maybe TRBD1 (5 bases). Looked up from germline, CDR1 is KGHSH and CDR2 is LQKENI. CDR3 size: 14 residues. The ends were cut back, 6 bases at V and 4 bases at J, with 15 bases in the middle. In nucleotides, the CDR3 is TGTGCCAGCTCCCTAATCGACAGTGGCACTGAAGCTTTCTTT. Its protein is CASSLIDSGTEAFF.

CDR3 sequence reads: CASSLAPTGYEQYF. DNA of the CDR3: TGTGCCAGCAGCTTGGCCCCGACTGGCTACGAGCAGTACTTC. The genes are TRBV5-5 and TRBJ2-7; no firm D call. The CDR3 loop spans 14 amino acids. Between the trimmed V and J ends, which lost 0 bases and 3 bases, there was a span of 10 bases. Germline values: CDR1 SGHKS, CDR2 YYEKEE (reference sequence). The full variable domain, in which reference TRBV5-5 and TRBJ2-7 provide the parts outside the CDR3, is DAGVTQSPTHLIKTRGQQVTLRCSPISGHKSVSWYQQVLGQGPQFIFQYYEKEERGRGNFPDRFSARQFPNYSSELNVNALLLGDSALYLCASSLAPTGYEQYFGPGTRLTVT.

This sequence joins TRBV19 and TRBJ1-4; 9 nucleotides line up with TRBD1. V trimming: 5 bases; J trimming: 3 bases; junction bases outside the gene matches: 7. CDR1 is LNHDA and CDR2 is SQIVND in the germline V gene (reference sequence). CDR3 length: 16 amino acids. The CDR3 spells CASSADRGFPNEKLFF. Written as DNA, the CDR3 is TGTGCCAGTAGTGCGGACAGGGGATTCCCTAATGAAAAACTGTTTTTT.

This chain links TRBV27 with TRBJ2-1; 8 bases match TRBD2. The trim removed 8 bases at V and 2 bases at J, leaving 11 bases unmatched. Germline V lookup: CDR1 MNHEY, CDR2 SMNVEV (reference sequence). There are 16 residues in the CDR3. The CDR3 is CASRASGRGTYNEQFF. Here the CDR3 DNA reads TGTGCCAGCCGGGCCAGCGGGAGAGGAACCTACAATGAGCAGTTCTTC.

This sequence joins TRBV28 and TRBJ1-4, with 10 bases aligning to TRBD1. Germline CDR1 MDHEN, CDR2 SYDVKM. Unmatched junction bases numbered 8, after V lost 5 bases and J lost 2 bases. The CDR3 runs 17 residues. The CDR3, as DNA: TGTGCCAGCAGTCCCCAGGGACAGGGGAACACTAATGAAAAACTGTTTTTT. Translating gives CASSPQGQGNTNEKLFF.

This chain connects TRBV27 to TRBJ1-6; D unclear. The CDR3 consists of 13 residues. Germline values: CDR1 MNHEY, CDR2 SMNVEV (reference sequence). Trimming removed 6 bases at V and 6 bases at J, with 9 bases between. CDR3 coding DNA: TGTGCCAGCAGCCGGGAAGGTAATTCACCCCTCCACTTT. As protein: CASSREGNSPLHF.

The CDR3 coding sequence is TGTGCCAGCAGCAAGGGACTAGCGGGTTGGTACAATGAGCAGTTCTTC. It is translated as CASSKGLAGWYNEQFF. The rearrangement joins TRBV7-8 to TRBJ2-1, with 12 bases identical to TRBD2. CDR1 is SGHVS and CDR2 is FQNEAQ in the germline V gene. With V trimmed by 5 bases and J by 4 bases, 6 bases remained unmatched. The CDR3 covers 16 residues.

This chain uses TRBV4-1 with TRBJ2-5; 13 positions agree with TRBD2. The germline V gene encodes CDR1 MGHRA and CDR2 YSYEKL. The CDR3 runs to 17 residues. J lost 4 bases, V lost 2 bases, and 7 bases had no gene match. The CDR3 is CASSQPLAGGLGETQYF. CDR3 bases: TGCGCCAGCAGCCAACCACTAGCGGGAGGGCTTGGAGAGACCCAGTACTTC.

The chain carries TRBV6-6 and TRBJ1-5; 8 bases match TRBD1. From germline, CDR1 is MNHNY and CDR2 SVGAGI (reference sequence). CDR3 length equals 18 residues. Trimming cost V 5 bases and J 2 bases; bases outside gene matches: 14. For the CDR3, the DNA is TGTGCCAGCAGTCCCCAAGACGTCCAGGGGGCGGGCAATCAGCCCCAGCATTTT. This gives the protein CASSPQDVQGAGNQPQHF.

The chain joins TRBV5-1 to TRBJ1-5; 10 bases line up with TRBD1. The CDR3 is made up of 16 amino acids. The J segment lost 9 bases and the V segment lost 2 bases, leaving 11 bases of the junction unmatched. From germline, CDR1 is SGHRS and CDR2 YFSETQ. The CDR3 is CASSFGGTGDELPQHF. CDR3 bases: TGCGCCAGCAGCTTCGGGGGGACAGGGGATGAACTGCCCCAGCATTTT.

In DNA form, the CDR3 reads TGTGCCACCACCCTTTCGGGACAGGGCTACGAGCAGTACTTC. Translation: CATTLSGQGYEQYF. The gene calls are TRBV25-1 and TRBJ2-7, with 9 positions matching TRBD1. This CDR3 is built from 14 residues. V shed 10 bases and J 3 bases; nucleotides not matched to a gene: 10. Germline V lookup: CDR1 MGHDK, CDR2 SYGVNS.

The CDR3 nucleotides are TGTGCCAGCAGCCCCACCCGGGGAAGCAAAAACATTCAGTACTTC. Translation: CASSPTRGSKNIQYF. The chain links TRBV7-2 to TRBJ2-4; D is perhaps TRBD2 (5 bases). The CDR3 covers 15 residues. Trimming stripped 5 bases from V and 3 bases from J, with 14 bases between. The germline V gene has CDR1 SGHTA and CDR2 FQGNSA.

This chain uses TRBV2 with TRBJ1-4, with 9 bases matching TRBD1. With V trimmed by 5 bases and J by 4 bases, 11 bases remained unmatched. The CDR3 loop spans 17 amino acids. Germline CDR1 is SNHLY and CDR2 is FYNNEI. The CDR3 spells CASSQTTGGGYNEKLFF. The CDR3 nucleotides are TGTGCCAGCAGTCAAACGACAGGGGGGGGATATAATGAAAAACTGTTTTTT.

This clone is a singleton in its sample. The rearrangement uses TRBV6-1 and TRBJ2-1; 7 nucleotides line up with TRBD2. This CDR3 spans 17 amino acids. The germline CDR1 and CDR2 sequences are MNHNS and SASEGT. V trimming: 2 bases; J trimming: 5 bases; junction bases outside the gene matches: 12. This CDR3 is CASSEPRIRDYDNEQFF. CDR3 sequence (DNA): TGTGCCAGCAGTGAACCACGAATCCGGGACTACGACAATGAGCAGTTCTTC.

This clone was detected only a few times. The chain joins TRBV5-1 to TRBJ2-3, with 8 bases fitting TRBD2. Trimming took 4 bases from V and 4 from J; bases not matched to a gene: 11. This CDR3 has 16 residues. Looked up from germline, CDR1 is SGHRS and CDR2 is YFSETQ. In DNA form, the CDR3 reads TGCGCCAGCAGCCTAATGGTAGTCGGGAGGGCAGATACGCAGTATTTT. Translation gives CASSLMVVGRADTQYF. Full variable domain (missing parts from reference TRBV5-1 and TRBJ2-3): KAGVTQTPRYLIKTRGQQVTLSCSPISGHRSVSWYQQTPGQGLQFLFEYFSETQRNKGNFPGRFSGRQFSNSRSEMNVSTLELGDSALYLCASSLMVVGRADTQYFGPGTRLTVL.

This chain joins TRBV5-1 and TRBJ2-1; the D gene is possibly TRBD1 (6 bases). Trimming shortened V by 3 bases and J by 2 bases, and 18 bases separated the two germline ends. The V gene's germline CDR1 is SGHRS and CDR2 YFSETQ. CDR3 size: 17 residues. Here the CDR3 reads CASSSAGGLQTYNEQFF. In DNA form, the CDR3 reads TGCGCCAGCAGCTCGGCTGGGGGCCTTCAAACCTACAATGAGCAGTTCTTC.

The chain joins TRBV9 to TRBJ2-3, with 9 bases fitting TRBD2. CDR3 length: 17 amino acids. The V segment lost 1 base and the J segment 1 base; nucleotides outside the gene matches: 7. Looked up from germline, CDR1 is SGDLS and CDR2 is YYNGEE. The DNA for the CDR3 is TGTGCCAGCAGCGTACCCGGAGCGGGAGGTCGCACAGATACGCAGTATTTT. Its translation: CASSVPGAGGRTDTQYF. The full variable domain, its missing parts supplied by reference TRBV9 and TRBJ2-3, is DSGVTQTPKHLITATGQRVTLRCSPRSGDLSVYWYQQSLDQGLQFLIQYYNGEERAKGNILERFSAQQFPDLHSELNLSSLELGDSALYFCASSVPGAGGRTDTQYFGPGTRLTVL.

This chain uses TRBV5-4 with TRBJ2-1, with TRBD2 identical over 8 bases. CDR1 and CDR2 from the germline V gene are SGHNT and YYREEE (reference sequence). V lost 0 bases to trimming and J lost 6 bases; unmatched junction nucleotides: 5. The CDR3 is made up of 15 amino acids. The CDR3 is CASSLGAGESNEQFF. The CDR3, as DNA: TGTGCCAGCAGCTTGGGAGCGGGAGAGTCCAATGAGCAGTTCTTC. Supplemented by reference TRBV5-4 and TRBJ2-1, the full variable domain reads ETGVTQSPTHLIKTRGQQVTLRCSSQSGHNTVSWYQQALGQGPQFIFQYYREEENGRGNFPPRFSGLQFPNYSSELNVNALELDDSALYLCASSLGAGESNEQFFGPGTRLTVL.

As to this clone: An end of the junction differs from the germline gene, which may be a read error. The rearrangement links TRBV11-2 to TRBJ2-7; possibly TRBD2 for D (5 bases). Germline V lookup: CDR1 SGHAT, CDR2 FQNNGV. The CDR3 sequence is 12 residues long. The CDR3 DNA reads as TGTGCCAGCAACTTACGGGGAAATGAGCAGTACTTC. Translation gives CASNLRGNEQYF.

V usage is TRBV4-1 and J usage is TRBJ1-1; 9 positions match TRBD1. From germline, CDR1 is MGHRA and CDR2 YSYEKL. The CDR3 contains 15 residues. V lost 1 base and J lost 1; bases outside the gene matches: 1. CDR3 loop: CASSQGDRANTEAFF. The CDR3 bases are TGCGCCAGCAGCCAAGGGGACAGGGCGAACACTGAAGCTTTCTTT.

This clone showed up just a few times. The chain links TRBV6-5 to TRBJ2-2, with 9 bases lining up with TRBD2. Germline V gene lookup returns CDR1 MNHEY and CDR2 SVGAGI. There are 14 residues in the CDR3. The ends lost 6 bases at V and 4 bases at J; junction bases unmatched: 3. In DNA, the CDR3 is TGTGCCAGCAGAAATAGCGGGAGCACCGGGGAGCTGTTTTTT. Protein sequence: CASRNSGSTGELFF.

The chain employs TRBV11-2 and TRBJ2-2, with 9 bases aligning to TRBD1. CDR1 is SGHAT, CDR2 FQNNGV, per germline. The CDR3 covers 18 residues. V gave up 5 bases and J gave up 4 bases; unmatched junction bases: 14. The CDR3, as DNA: TGTGCCAGCAGCCCGGGACAGGGATCATTCCCGTTCACCGGGGAGCTGTTTTTT. Translation: CASSPGQGSFPFTGELFF. Filled out from reference TRBV11-2 and TRBJ2-2, the complete variable domain reads EAGVAQSPRYKIIEKRQSVAFWCNPISGHATLYWYQQILGQGPKLLIQFQNNGVVDDSQLPKDRFSAERLKGVDSTLKIQPAKLEDSAVYLCASSPGQGSFPFTGELFFGEGSRLTVL.

The CDR3 spells CASTGASSYNEQFF. The CDR3 bases are TGTGCCAGTACAGGGGCGAGCTCCTACAATGAGCAGTTCTTC. V is TRBV28 and J is TRBJ2-1; 7 nucleotides match TRBD1. CDR1 is MDHEN, CDR2 SYDVKM, per germline. V dropped 9 bases and J dropped 0; count of bases not matched to a gene: 5. CDR3 length: 14 residues.

The CDR3 is CASSFTGTSGTNYEQYF. As DNA, the CDR3 is TGTGCCAGTAGTTTTACCGGGACTAGCGGGACAAACTACGAGCAGTACTTC. The chain is built from TRBV19 and TRBJ2-7; 13 bases map to TRBD2. The CDR3 length is 17 residues. With 5 bases clipped from V and 3 bases from J, the junction kept 10 bases outside the gene matches. In germline, CDR1 is LNHDA, CDR2 SQIVND (reference sequence).

The rearrangement uses TRBV5-6 and TRBJ2-7; 7 bases map to TRBD1. The germline gives CDR1 SGHDT, CDR2 YYEEEE. The CDR3 extends over 14 amino acids. The V gene end was trimmed by 6 bases and the J gene end by 1 base; junction bases not matched to a gene: 7. CDR3 nucleotides: TGTGCCAGCAACGGCCCGGGACAGTCCTACGAGCAGTACTTC. The encoded protein is CASNGPGQSYEQYF.

V usage is TRBV24-1 and J usage is TRBJ2-4, with TRBD2 identical over 10 bases. Germline V CDR1 and CDR2: KGHDR, SFDVKD. With V trimmed by 5 bases and J by 7 bases, 7 bases remained unmatched. CDR3 length: 15 amino acids. CDR3 sequence: CATSVPSGSGNIQYF. CDR3 DNA sequence: TGTGCCACCAGTGTCCCTAGCGGGAGTGGGAACATTCAGTACTTC.

This chain links TRBV7-2 with TRBJ2-1; the match to TRBD2 covers 7 bases. The CDR3 length is 16 residues. V lost 1 base to trimming and J lost 0 bases; unmatched junction nucleotides: 3. Per the germline V gene, CDR1 is SGHTA and CDR2 is FQGNSA. The CDR3 loop reads CASSLGLAVSYNEQFF. CDR3 bases: TGTGCCAGCAGCTTAGGGCTAGCGGTCTCCTACAATGAGCAGTTCTTC.

V gene TRBV29-1 combines with J gene TRBJ2-7; 8 bases fit TRBD2. J lost 2 bases, V lost 5 bases, and 2 bases had no gene match. Germline V CDR1 and CDR2: SQVTM, ANQGSEA. The CDR3 consists of 12 residues. CDR3: CSVRLATYEQYF. CDR3 in DNA: TGCAGCGTTAGACTAGCGACCTACGAGCAGTACTTC.

The chain recombines TRBV4-2 with TRBJ2-2; 8 bases map to TRBD1. Germline lookup yields CDR1 LGHNA and CDR2 YNFKEQ. This CDR3 is 16 amino acids long. V lost 4 bases to trimming and J lost 8 bases; unmatched junction nucleotides: 12. CDR3 in amino acids: CASSPGQGGVPGELFF. The CDR3 DNA sequence: TGTGCCAGCAGCCCCGGACAGGGTGGAGTACCGGGGGAGCTGTTTTTT.

This clone showed up just once. This sequence joins TRBV7-8 and TRBJ1-4; D is perhaps TRBD1 (5 bases). Germline-derived CDR1 and CDR2 are SGHVS and FQNEAQ. This CDR3 region has 16 residues. The V end was cut by 0 bases, the J end by 4 bases, with 12 bases between. CDR3 nucleotide sequence: TGTGCCAGCAGCTTAGCCAGGGTTTCCTTTAATGAAAAACTGTTTTTT. This codes for CASSLARVSFNEKLFF.